Shown below are 21 T cell receptor beta chains from a single sample sequenced in a study of blood T cells in healthy people across ages. Primers used in a second PCR of roughly 7 to 12 cycles were a sample-barcoded 5' primer and a J-beta primer mix. MiXCR was run by TCRdb on the 5' RACE reads, yielding one entry per CDR3 protein. This table has about 970,000 distinct CDR3 sequences, 51% appearing once. Sequencing was performed on blood. The receptors derive from a woman aged 60-70 years in good health.

This clonotype was detected a few times. The rearrangement joins TRBV25-1 to TRBJ2-5; 7 nucleotides align to TRBD1. Near its end, the DNA agrees better with TRBJ2-7, so the J call may be wrong. There are 15 residues in the CDR3. The V gene's germline CDR1 is MGHDK and CDR2 SYGVNS. This CDR3 is CASSEPRTGLYEQYF. The CDR3 nucleotides read TGTGCCAGCAGTGAACCTCGGACAGGACTCTACGAGCAGTACTTC.

The V call is TRBV7-2, the J call TRBJ1-2; 7 positions agree with TRBD1. The trim removed 5 bases at V and 8 bases at J, leaving 11 bases unmatched. Germline-derived CDR1 and CDR2 are SGHTA and FQGNSA. This CDR3 region has 14 residues. The CDR3 coding sequence is TGTACCAGCAGCCAGGGGGTGGGGGTGGGCGGCTACACCTTC. It encodes CTSSQGVGVGGYTF.

This clonotype was observed a handful of times. V is TRBV14 and J is TRBJ2-3, with TRBD2 matching over 9 bases. After removal of 6 bases from V and 5 bases from J, the junction contained 18 bases not matched to a gene. Germline V CDR1 and CDR2: SGHDN, FVKESK. The CDR3 consists of 18 residues. The CDR3 sequence: CASSRFPAASGNGDTQYF. For the CDR3, the DNA is TGTGCCAGCAGTAGGTTTCCGGCGGCTAGCGGGAATGGAGATACGCAGTATTTT.

The chain is built from TRBV29-1 and TRBJ1-1; TRBD1 matches at 7 bases. There are 12 residues in the CDR3. The germline gives CDR1 SQVTM, CDR2 ANQGSEA. J lost 5 bases, V lost 4 bases, and 4 bases had no gene match. CDR3 DNA: TGCAGCGTTGGAAGGGGGCGGACTGAAGCTTTCTTT. The encoded protein is CSVGRGRTEAFF. Supplemented by reference TRBV29-1 and TRBJ1-1, the full variable domain reads SAVISQKPSRDICQRGTSLTIQCQVDSQVTMMFWYRQQPGQSLTLIATANQGSEATYESGFVIDKFPISRPNLTFSTLTVSNMSPEDSSIYLCSVGRGRTEAFFGQGTRLTVV.

The rearrangement uses TRBV15 and TRBJ2-5; no definite D call. CDR1 LNHNV and CDR2 YYDKDF come from the germline V gene (reference sequence). This CDR3 spans 12 amino acids. Trimming pared 7 bases from V and 2 bases from J, leaving 8 bases between. CDR3 nucleotide sequence: TGTGCCACCACAGGTCCGCAAGAGACCCAGTACTTC. Protein product: CATTGPQETQYF. The whole variable domain, filled in from reference TRBV15 and TRBJ2-5, reads DAMVIQNPRYQVTQFGKPVTLSCSQTLNHNVMYWYQQKSSQAPKLLFHYYDKDFNNEADTPDNFQSRRPNTSFCFLDIRSPGLGDTAMYLCATTGPQETQYFGPGTRLLVL.

This clonotype appeared a single time. The rearrangement joins TRBV20-1 to TRBJ2-3, with TRBD1 matching 8 bases. Germline CDR1 DFQATT, CDR2 SNEGSKA (reference sequence). The CDR3 length is 17 residues. V was pared by 6 bases and J by 0 bases, with 14 bases of the junction left unmatched. Written as DNA, the CDR3 is TGCAGTGCGTCTGGGGACAGGAGAGCTCCTAGCACAGATACGCAGTATTTT. It is translated as CSASGDRRAPSTDTQYF.

The chain is built from TRBV7-2 and TRBJ2-3, with 10 bases aligning to TRBD1. Germline CDR1 reads SGHTA; CDR2 reads FQGNSA. Trimming cost V 3 bases and J 6 bases; bases outside gene matches: 3. This CDR3 is 14 amino acids long. The CDR3 loop reads CASSFRQGADTQYF. The DNA for the CDR3 is TGTGCCAGCAGCTTTCGACAGGGGGCCGATACGCAGTATTTT.

J is TRBJ2-3 and V is TRBV20-1; D perhaps matches TRBD2 (7 bases). This CDR3 has 15 amino acids. V lost 6 bases and J 5 bases, leaving 21 bases between the germline ends. Per germline, CDR1 DFQATT and CDR2 SNEGSKA (reference sequence). For the CDR3, the DNA is TGCAGTGCGCCATCGCTCGGGGGGCGGGTAGATACGCAGTATTTT. Protein: CSAPSLGGRVDTQYF.

The gene calls are TRBV2 and TRBJ2-7, with 7 bases fitting TRBD1. Germline trimming cut 7 bases from V and 3 bases from J; bases unmatched to any gene: 3. The CDR3 runs to 12 residues. The germline V gene encodes CDR1 SNHLY and CDR2 FYNNEI. The DNA of the CDR3 is TGTGCCAGCAAGAACAGGGGCTACGAGCAGTACTTC. Translated, it gives CASKNRGYEQYF.

This clonotype has at least ten counts. The V call is TRBV20-1, the J call TRBJ2-6; 12 nucleotides agree with TRBD1. The CDR3 has 18 amino acids. The V gene end was trimmed by 5 bases and the J gene end by 1 base; junction bases not matched to a gene: 9. Per the germline V gene, CDR1 is DFQATT and CDR2 is SNEGSKA (reference sequence). CDR3 in amino acids: CSAAQPGQGASGANVLTF. The DNA of the CDR3 is TGCAGTGCTGCCCAACCGGGACAGGGGGCGTCTGGGGCCAACGTCCTGACTTTC.

This clonotype appeared a few times. This chain links TRBV25-1 with TRBJ1-1, with D maybe TRBD1 (5 bases). The germline gives CDR1 MGHDK, CDR2 SYGVNS. This CDR3 is 11 amino acids long. Trimming removed 8 bases from V and 7 bases from J, with 11 bases in between. The DNA for the CDR3 is TGTGCCAGCCGGGACCTACTTGAAGCTTTCTTT. Translating it yields CASRDLLEAFF.

The gene calls are TRBV28 and TRBJ2-7, with 11 nucleotides matching TRBD2. The J segment lost 0 bases and the V segment lost 6 bases, leaving 13 bases of the junction unmatched. CDR3 length: 18 amino acids. CDR1 MDHEN and CDR2 SYDVKM come from the germline V gene. The CDR3 sequence is CASSRGLAGNDSSYEQYF. The CDR3 bases are TGTGCCAGCAGCCGCGGACTAGCGGGTAATGATAGCTCCTACGAGCAGTACTTC.

The table lists this clonotype with a few counts. As DNA, the CDR3 is TGCGCCAGCAGCCAAGATCAGAACAGGGGAATGGCTGAGCAGTTCTTC. As protein: CASSQDQNRGMAEQFF. The chain has TRBV4-1 and TRBJ2-1, with 7 bases that match TRBD1. The V segment lost 0 bases and the J segment 9 bases; nucleotides outside the gene matches: 11. The CDR3 runs 16 residues. In germline, CDR1 is MGHRA, CDR2 YSYEKL.

This chain links TRBV25-1 with TRBJ1-2; D gene uncertain. The CDR3 is 13 amino acids. Germline V gene data show CDR1 as MGHDK and CDR2 as SYGVNS. The V end was cut by 4 bases, the J end by 1 base, with 7 bases between. The CDR3 DNA reads as TGTGCCAGCAGTGTCTGGGGTAACTATGGCTACACCTTC. Translated, it gives CASSVWGNYGYTF.

Concerning this clonotype itself: Relative to the germline gene, one junction end is altered; a read error may explain this. The chain combines TRBV2 with TRBJ2-7; D is possibly TRBD2 (5 bases). CDR1 SNHLY and CDR2 FYNNEI come from the germline V gene. The CDR3 loop spans 10 amino acids. The CDR3 loop reads CASRGLELYF. As DNA, the CDR3 is TGTGCCAGCAGAGGACTCGAGCTGTACTTC. Full variable domain (remainder filled in from reference TRBV2 and TRBJ2-7): EPEVTQTPSHQVTQMGQEVILRCVPISNHLYFYWYRQILGQKVEFLVSFYNNEISEKSEIFDDQFSVERPDGSNFTLKIRSTKLEDSAMYFCASRGLELYFGPGTRLTVT.

The V and J genes are TRBV27 and TRBJ2-1, with 10 bases fitting TRBD2. With 5 bases clipped from V and 6 bases from J, the junction kept 10 bases outside the gene matches. CDR1 is MNHEY and CDR2 is SMNVEV in the germline V gene (reference sequence). The CDR3 length is 16 residues. The CDR3 DNA reads TGTGCCAGCAGTCCGAGGACTAGCGGAAGACCCAATGAGCAGTTCTTC. Residues: CASSPRTSGRPNEQFF.

The chain links TRBV7-2 to TRBJ1-2; D might be TRBD1 (6 bases). The V end lost 5 bases, the J end lost 6 bases, and 13 bases lay between the germline ends. The CDR3 has 13 residues. Germline assignment: CDR1 SGHTA and CDR2 FQGNSA. The CDR3 loop is CASSTSQGHGYTF. CDR3 nucleotides: TGTGCCAGCAGCACCTCACAGGGACATGGCTACACCTTC.

CDR3 loop: CASSRRTGAVDEQYF. The CDR3, as DNA: TGTGCCAGCAGCCGGCGGACAGGGGCGGTTGACGAGCAGTACTTC. The chain carries TRBV7-2 and TRBJ2-7; 9 bases are shared with TRBD1. This CDR3 contains 15 residues. The germline CDR1 and CDR2 sequences are SGHTA and FQGNSA. The V gene end was trimmed by 5 bases and the J gene end by 5 bases; junction bases not matched to a gene: 10.

There are a few counts of this clonotype. The chain carries TRBV7-3 and TRBJ2-6, with D maybe TRBD1 (5 bases). CDR1 SGHTA and CDR2 FQGTGA come from the germline V gene. The CDR3 has 15 amino acids. V dropped 4 bases and J dropped 1 base, with 8 bases sitting between them. The CDR3 loop reads CASSSPGSGANVLTF. The CDR3, as DNA: TGTGCCAGCAGCTCCCCAGGGTCTGGGGCCAACGTCCTGACTTTC.

In regard to this clonotype: One base away lies a much larger clone, so this may be a sequencing read error. The chain couples TRBV29-1 to TRBJ2-5; 12 nucleotides match TRBD1. Trimming removed 1 base from V and 11 bases from J; junction bases left unmatched: 14. The V gene's germline CDR1 is SQVTM and CDR2 ANQGSEA. CDR3 size: 16 residues. This chain's CDR3 is CSVEAQRGTGGNEQYF. The CDR3, as DNA: TGCAGCGTTGAAGCACAGAGGGGGACAGGGGGCAATGAGCAGTACTTC. Full variable domain (rest looked up from reference TRBV29-1 and TRBJ2-5): SAVISQKPSRDICQRGTSLTIQCQVDSQVTMMFWYRQQPGQSLTLIATANQGSEATYESGFVIDKFPISRPNLTFSTLTVSNMSPEDSSIYLCSVEAQRGTGGNEQYFGPGTRLLVL.

The chain uses TRBV11-2 and TRBJ2-3; 12 bases match TRBD2. The germline gives CDR1 SGHAT, CDR2 FQNNGV. The CDR3 contains 14 residues. V shed 6 bases, J shed 6 bases, and the junction held 4 bases outside the gene matches. The CDR3 is CASSQLAGGDTQYF. Written as DNA, the CDR3 is TGTGCCAGCAGTCAACTAGCGGGAGGTGATACGCAGTATTTT.